Below, 21 T cell receptor beta chains from the same sample are listed, as sequenced in a study of T-cell memory formation after mild COVID-19. TCRdb redid the calling of the 5' RACE reads with MiXCR, one entry per CDR3 protein. This table has about 560,000 distinct CDR3 sequences, less than 25% appearing once. The sequenced sample consisted of PBMCs or a T cell subset sorted from them (not recorded which). These receptors all stem from an adult woman who had mild COVID-19 (a few samples of this study predate the infection). Cell type and time point are not known.

This clonotype was seen more than once but under ten times. The gene calls are TRBV6-5 and TRBJ2-1, with D perhaps matching TRBD1 (6 bases). Germline lookup yields CDR1 MNHEY and CDR2 SVGAGI. Trimming stripped 6 bases from V and 4 bases from J, with 10 bases between. The CDR3 runs to 13 residues. CDR3 residues: CASRTTGYNEQFF. CDR3 DNA: TGTGCCAGCAGGACAACAGGGTACAATGAGCAGTTCTTC.

The chain recombines TRBV5-1 with TRBJ1-1; the match to TRBD1 covers 9 bases. The length of the CDR3 is 17 residues. V lost 1 base and J lost 0; bases outside the gene matches: 7. In germline, CDR1 is SGHRS, CDR2 YFSETQ. The CDR3: CASSLWGGQGVNTEAFF. DNA of the CDR3: TGCGCCAGCAGCTTGTGGGGGGGACAGGGAGTGAACACTGAAGCTTTCTTT. The full variable domain, with the rest looked up from reference TRBV5-1 and TRBJ1-1, is KAGVTQTPRYLIKTRGQQVTLSCSPISGHRSVSWYQQTPGQGLQFLFEYFSETQRNKGNFPGRFSGRQFSNSRSEMNVSTLELGDSALYLCASSLWGGQGVNTEAFFGQGTRLTVV.

This clonotype has just a few counts. The chain joins TRBV6-2 or TRBV6-3 to TRBJ1-1; D may be TRBD1 (5 bases). Trimming removed 10 bases from V and 2 bases from J, with 20 bases in between. Germline CDR1 MNHEY, CDR2 SVGEGT. This CDR3 is built from 15 residues. Written as DNA, the CDR3 is TGTGCCATAACAGCGGCGGGGCAGGTTAACACTGAAGCTTTCTTT. Its protein product is CAITAAGQVNTEAFF.

The V gene is TRBV7-2, the J gene TRBJ2-7, with 11 positions matching TRBD1. V shed 5 bases, J shed 7 bases, and the junction held 13 bases outside the gene matches. This CDR3 has 16 residues. Germline V gene lookup returns CDR1 SGHTA and CDR2 FQGNSA. The CDR3 is CASSHHGQGAPGEQYF. CDR3 nucleotide sequence: TGTGCCAGCAGCCACCACGGACAGGGGGCTCCGGGAGAGCAGTACTTC.

The table lists this clonotype with many counts. The chain joins TRBV12-3 or TRBV12-4 to TRBJ1-5; D unclear. CDR3 length: 14 residues. V gave up 3 bases and J gave up 6 bases, with 12 bases separating them. The CDR3 region has the DNA TGTGCCAGCAGTTTGGCCTTGGGGTCTCAGCCCCAGCATTTT. It encodes CASSLALGSQPQHF.

The V call is TRBV15, the J call TRBJ2-2; 7 bases map to TRBD1. The V gene end was trimmed by 4 bases and the J gene end by 6 bases; junction bases not matched to a gene: 8. Germline V CDR1 and CDR2: LNHNV, YYDKDF (reference sequence). The CDR3 spans 15 residues. CDR3 protein: CATSNDRVGAGELFF. The CDR3 nucleotides are TGTGCCACCAGCAACGACAGGGTGGGGGCCGGGGAGCTGTTTTTT. Drawing the rest from reference TRBV15 and TRBJ2-2, the complete variable domain is DAMVIQNPRYQVTQFGKPVTLSCSQTLNHNVMYWYQQKSSQAPKLLFHYYDKDFNNEADTPDNFQSRRPNTSFCFLDIRSPGLGDTAMYLCATSNDRVGAGELFFGEGSRLTVL.

CDR3 sequence: CASRTSGIGGELFF. The CDR3 region has the DNA TGTGCCAGCAGGACTAGCGGGATCGGCGGGGAGCTGTTTTTT. The chain joins TRBV11-1 to TRBJ2-2; 11 bases map to TRBD2. The CDR3 extends over 14 amino acids. J was trimmed by 7 bases and V by 6 bases; bases with no gene match: 4. CDR1 is SGHAT and CDR2 is FQDESV in the germline V gene (reference sequence). Drawing the rest from reference TRBV11-1 and TRBJ2-2, the complete variable domain is EAEVAQSPRYKITEKSQAVAFWCDPISGHATLYWYRQILGQGPELLVQFQDESVVDDSQLPKDRFSAERLKGVDSTLKIQPAELGDSAMYLCASRTSGIGGELFFGEGSRLTVL.

V gene TRBV14 combines with J gene TRBJ2-5, with TRBD1 matching over 7 bases. CDR1 SGHDN and CDR2 FVKESK come from the germline V gene. The CDR3 extends over 15 amino acids. V was clipped by 4 bases and J by 0 bases; unmatched bases: 5. The CDR3 is CASSRGQQYQETQYF. The CDR3 DNA follows: TGTGCCAGCAGCCGGGGACAGCAGTACCAAGAGACCCAGTACTTC.

V and J are TRBV3-1 and TRBJ2-7; weak D call: TRBD2 (6 bases). Trimming cost V 4 bases and J 5 bases, with 18 bases left between them. Germline CDR1 LGHDT, CDR2 YNNKEL (reference sequence). The CDR3 is 15 residues long. The CDR3, as DNA: TGTGCCAGCAGCCCAGGAGGGGTTTGGGAGGACGAGCAGTACTTC. It yields the protein CASSPGGVWEDEQYF.

The table lists this clonotype with a few counts. The chain uses TRBV24-1 and TRBJ1-1, with D unresolved. The CDR3 sequence is 11 residues long. Germline CDR1 reads KGHDR; CDR2 reads SFDVKD. Trimming took off 5 bases at V and 0 bases at J, with 0 bases between the two ends. For the CDR3, the DNA is TGTGCCACCAGTGTGAACACTGAAGCTTTCTTT. This codes for CATSVNTEAFF.

The genes are TRBV3-1 and TRBJ2-5; D gene unclear. Per germline, CDR1 LGHDT and CDR2 YNNKEL (reference sequence). The CDR3 length is 13 residues. The V and J ends lost 2 bases and 2 bases respectively, with 6 bases between them. CDR3 nucleotides: TGTGCCAGCAGCCAAATACTACAAGAGACCCAGTACTTC. Its translation is CASSQILQETQYF.

This clonotype has just a few counts. This rearrangement joins TRBV27 to TRBJ2-5; D not resolved. The V end was cut by 4 bases, the J end by 7 bases, with 13 bases between. CDR3 size: 13 residues. Germline values: CDR1 MNHEY, CDR2 SMNVEV (reference sequence). CDR3 sequence: CASSSARVGTQYF. DNA for the CDR3: TGTGCCAGCAGTTCGGCCCGGGTAGGGACCCAGTACTTC.

The V and J genes are TRBV4-1 and TRBJ2-6, with TRBD1 identical over 7 bases. This CDR3 has 18 residues. The V segment lost 0 bases and the J segment 2 bases; nucleotides outside the gene matches: 7. CDR1 and CDR2 (germline): MGHRA, YSYEKL. The CDR3 DNA sequence: TGCGCCAGCAGCCAAGACCACCCGACAGGGCCTGGGGCCAACGTCCTGACTTTC. This encodes CASSQDHPTGPGANVLTF.

The chain recombines TRBV6-5 with TRBJ1-2; 9 bases line up with TRBD1. CDR3 length equals 15 residues. The V gene's germline CDR1 is MNHEY and CDR2 SVGAGI. The V and J ends lost 3 bases and 7 bases, in that order; junction bases with no gene match: 9. In DNA form, the CDR3 reads TGTGCCAGCAGTTATGGAGTGGGACAGGGCTTTGGCTACACCTTC. Protein product: CASSYGVGQGFGYTF.

With respect to this clonotype: Relative to the germline gene, one junction end is altered; a read error may explain this. The CDR3 is CASKLGTGNSGYTF. CDR3 coding DNA: TGTGCCAGCAAGCTTGGGACAGGGAACTCTGGCTACACCTTC. V is TRBV7-9 and J is TRBJ1-2; 9 bases map to TRBD1. The CDR3 runs to 14 residues. The germline V gene encodes CDR1 SEHNR and CDR2 FQNEAQ (reference sequence).

The chain couples TRBV25-1 to TRBJ1-1; 8 positions match TRBD1. CDR1 and CDR2 from the germline V gene are MGHDK and SYGVNS. Trimming took 6 bases from V and 5 from J; bases not matched to a gene: 23. The CDR3 is 19 amino acids. CDR3: CASSANPGQGAGGDTEAFF. The CDR3 nucleotides are TGTGCCAGCAGCGCAAACCCCGGGCAGGGGGCTGGGGGGGATACTGAAGCTTTCTTT.

The chain combines TRBV27 with TRBJ2-1; 7 positions match TRBD1. J gave up 8 bases and V 2 bases, and 9 bases lay outside the gene matches. The CDR3 extends over 15 amino acids. Germline V gives CDR1 MNHEY, CDR2 SMNVEV (reference sequence). In DNA form, the CDR3 reads TGTGCCAGCAGTTTAACTTATGGCAGGGGGTATGAGCAGTTCTTC. Protein: CASSLTYGRGYEQFF.

The V gene is TRBV24-1, the J gene TRBJ2-1; unclear D gene. The CDR3 has 14 residues. V dropped 4 bases and J dropped 10 bases, with 16 bases sitting between them. Germline-derived CDR1 and CDR2 are KGHDR and SFDVKD. Written as DNA, the CDR3 is TGTGCCACCAGTGAGGGGTCGCGTTCCATCGAGCAGTTCTTC. Residues: CATSEGSRSIEQFF.

This clonotype has a count of ten or more. V and J are TRBV7-2 and TRBJ2-7; 11 bases agree with TRBD2. Germline assignment: CDR1 SGHTA and CDR2 FQGNSA. The CDR3 is 14 residues long. Trimming at V came to 6 bases and at J to 2 bases, leaving 3 bases not matched to a gene. The CDR3 sequence: CASSSTSGTYEQYF. CDR3 nucleotides: TGTGCCAGCAGTTCGACTAGCGGGACCTACGAGCAGTACTTC.

The chain employs TRBV7-3 and TRBJ1-2; a possible D gene is TRBD1 (5 bases). From germline, CDR1 is SGHTA and CDR2 FQGTGA. This CDR3 region has 16 residues. V gave up 1 base and J gave up 8 bases, with 20 bases separating them. CDR3 region: CASSLSGHRDLYGYTF. CDR3 in DNA: TGTGCCAGCAGCTTAAGCGGTCACCGGGACCTCTACGGCTACACCTTC.

Comments on this clonotype: The junction departs from germline at one end; a sequencing error may be responsible. The chain carries TRBV7-3 and TRBJ2-1, with D possibly being TRBD1 or TRBD2 (6 bases each). CDR1 is SGHTA, CDR2 FQGTGA, per germline. The CDR3 sequence is 15 residues long. CDR3 residues: CASSLNGGHSNEQVF. The CDR3, as DNA: TGTGCCAGCAGCTTAAACGGGGGCCACTCCAATGAGCAGGTCTTC.